The 20 T cell receptor beta chains below come from one sample, sequenced in a study of blood T cell repertoires in COVID-19. Data came from immunoSEQ multiplex PCR; TCRdb stores just in-frame clones and leaves some out. The sample yields 200,000 or so clones, roughly 88% seen once. Sequenced material: peripheral blood. These receptors all stem from a man in his forties or fifties with COVID-19, enrolled during active disease.

The chain employs TRBV28 and TRBJ2-7; D is unclear. Trimming took off 5 bases at V and 3 bases at J, with 5 bases between the two ends. The CDR3 covers 11 residues. Germline V gives CDR1 MDHEN, CDR2 SYDVKM. The CDR3 protein is CASSPNYEQYF. The DNA for the CDR3 is TGTGCCAGCAGTCCCAACTACGAGCAGTACTTC.

The genes are TRBV15 and TRBJ2-1, with 8 bases identical to TRBD2. This CDR3 region has 20 residues. Germline V gene lookup returns CDR1 LNHNV and CDR2 YYDKDF (reference sequence). Trimming took 1 base from V and 0 from J; bases not matched to a gene: 14. CDR3 bases: TGTGCCACCAGCAGAGTCACCGGGACTAGTCTCGGGAGCTCCTACAATGAGCAGTTCTTC. Translated: CATSRVTGTSLGSSYNEQFF.

This clone has only a few counts. The chain is built from TRBV19 and TRBJ1-5, with TRBD1 matching over 7 bases. The V and J ends lost 4 bases and 4 bases, in that order; junction bases with no gene match: 19. The germline gives CDR1 LNHDA, CDR2 SQIVND (reference sequence). The CDR3 has 19 residues. The CDR3 here is CASSTFFGRGRSNNQPQHF. CDR3 in DNA: TGTGCCAGTAGTACCTTTTTTGGCAGGGGGAGGTCTAATAATCAGCCCCAGCATTTT.

CDR3 nucleotides: TGTGCTAGTGGCCTCGGGACAGGGGGCGAAAAACTGTTTTTT. It specifies CASGLGTGGEKLFF. The chain employs TRBV12-5 and TRBJ1-4; the match to TRBD1 covers 12 bases. J gave up 8 bases and V 6 bases, and 4 bases lay outside the gene matches. Germline V gene data show CDR1 as LGHNT and CDR2 as FRNRAP. There are 14 residues in the CDR3.

The V gene is TRBV10-3, the J gene TRBJ1-4; TRBD1 matches 9 bases. CDR3 size: 14 residues. Trimming at V came to 5 bases and at J to 7 bases, leaving 5 bases not matched to a gene. Germline V gene sequence: CDR1 ENHRY, CDR2 SYGVKD. CDR3 in DNA: TGTGCCATCAGTAAACAGGGGGCGTTTGAAAAACTGTTTTTT. It translates to CAISKQGAFEKLFF.

The chain carries TRBV5-4 and TRBJ2-7; the match to TRBD2 covers 7 bases. Germline V lookup: CDR1 SGHNT, CDR2 YYREEE (reference sequence). CDR3 length: 14 residues. V dropped 4 bases and J dropped 2; count of bases not matched to a gene: 6. Written as DNA, the CDR3 is TGTGCCAGCAGCAGCAGGGAGGGAACCTACGAGCAGTACTTC. As protein: CASSSREGTYEQYF.

The V and J genes are TRBV24-1 and TRBJ2-1; TRBD1 might be the D (6 bases). The CDR3 consists of 14 residues. The germline gives CDR1 KGHDR, CDR2 SFDVKD. V was pared by 3 bases and J by 9 bases, with 14 bases between. Here the CDR3 reads CATSDIYRAGEQFF. The CDR3 DNA follows: TGTGCCACCAGTGATATCTACAGGGCTGGTGAGCAGTTCTTC.

V usage is TRBV11-2 and J usage is TRBJ2-5, with D unresolved. V was trimmed by 5 bases and J by 4 bases, leaving 11 bases between them. Germline V gives CDR1 SGHAT, CDR2 FQNNGV. The CDR3 contains 13 residues. This chain's CDR3 is CASSMTTTETQYF. The CDR3 DNA reads as TGTGCCAGCAGCATGACAACCACAGAGACCCAGTACTTC.

This sequence joins TRBV7-8 and TRBJ2-4, with a weak D call TRBD2 (5 bases). Trimming left V 5 bases short and J 8 bases short, with 19 bases between. The CDR3 covers 15 residues. CDR1 SGHVS and CDR2 FQNEAQ come from the germline V gene. The CDR3, as DNA: TGTGCCAGCAGCCGGACCGGGATCACGGTGGACATTCAGTACTTC. It yields the protein CASSRTGITVDIQYF.

The chain carries TRBV7-8 and TRBJ2-2; the D gene is possibly TRBD1 (5 bases). The CDR3 has 17 residues. The germline V gene has CDR1 SGHVS and CDR2 FQNEAQ. With 0 bases removed from V and 0 bases from J, the gap between germline ends came to 11 bases. The CDR3 DNA is TGTGCCAGCAGCTTAGCGGCAGGGATAACGAACACCGGGGAGCTGTTTTTT. Amino acids: CASSLAAGITNTGELFF.

The CDR3 DNA follows: TGTGCCAGCAGTTACTTTCTGCAAGAGACCCAGTACTTC. It yields the protein CASSYFLQETQYF. The gene calls are TRBV6-5 and TRBJ2-5, with unresolved D. Per germline, CDR1 MNHEY and CDR2 SVGAGI. The CDR3 has 13 residues. V shed 1 base and J shed 2 bases, with 5 bases lying between them.

V is TRBV28 and J is TRBJ1-2, with D perhaps matching TRBD1 (5 bases). Germline-derived CDR1 and CDR2 are MDHEN and SYDVKM. The CDR3 contains 12 residues. V was pared by 8 bases and J by 4 bases, with 11 bases between. CDR3 coding DNA: TGTGCCAGCTTTACGGGGGGCTATGGCTACACCTTC. Its translation is CASFTGGYGYTF.

J is TRBJ2-1 and V is TRBV5-1; TRBD2 matches 10 bases. V dropped 3 bases and J dropped 5; count of bases not matched to a gene: 5. The CDR3 has 15 amino acids. Germline CDR1 reads SGHRS; CDR2 reads YFSETQ. CDR3 amino acids: CASSSRTSGNNEQFF. The CDR3 DNA sequence: TGCGCCAGCAGCTCTCGGACTAGCGGTAACAATGAGCAGTTCTTC. Together with reference TRBV5-1 and TRBJ2-1, the CDR3 gives the full variable domain: KAGVTQTPRYLIKTRGQQVTLSCSPISGHRSVSWYQQTPGQGLQFLFEYFSETQRNKGNFPGRFSGRQFSNSRSEMNVSTLELGDSALYLCASSSRTSGNNEQFFGPGTRLTVL.

The CDR3 is CASSLGPGGGSYNEQFF. The CDR3 region has the DNA TGTGCCAGCAGCTTGGGGCCGGGAGGGGGCTCCTACAATGAGCAGTTCTTC. The chain is built from TRBV5-4 and TRBJ2-1, with 8 bases lining up with TRBD2. The CDR3 contains 17 residues. Trimming cost V 0 bases and J 0 bases; bases outside gene matches: 5. Germline lookup yields CDR1 SGHNT and CDR2 YYREEE (reference sequence).

This chain links TRBV5-1 with TRBJ2-1, with 9 bases fitting TRBD2. Per the germline V gene, CDR1 is SGHRS and CDR2 is YFSETQ. With V trimmed by 0 bases and J by 8 bases, 15 bases remained unmatched. The length of the CDR3 is 18 residues. CDR3 sequence reads: CASSLGAAGGRAVDEQFF. The CDR3 coding sequence is TGCGCCAGCAGCTTGGGTGCGGCGGGCGGGAGGGCCGTGGATGAGCAGTTCTTC.

The CDR3 spells CASSPTSGGASGELFF. The CDR3 nucleotides are TGTGCCAGCTCACCCACTAGCGGGGGGGCCTCCGGGGAGCTGTTTTTT. This rearrangement joins TRBV18 to TRBJ2-2, with 13 bases that match TRBD2. The CDR3 runs to 16 residues. From germline, CDR1 is KGHSH and CDR2 LQKENI. After removal of 3 bases from V and 6 bases from J, the junction contained 4 bases not matched to a gene.

This chain uses TRBV19 with TRBJ2-1, with D possibly matching TRBD2 (6 bases). Germline lookup yields CDR1 LNHDA and CDR2 SQIVND (reference sequence). Trimming shortened V by 6 bases and J by 0 bases, and 18 bases separated the two germline ends. The CDR3 covers 17 residues. The CDR3 spells CASSASSALSSYNEQFF. Here the CDR3 DNA reads TGTGCCAGTAGCGCCTCTAGCGCCTTGAGCTCCTACAATGAGCAGTTCTTC.

This chain links TRBV10-3 with TRBJ2-5; 8 nucleotides align to TRBD1. CDR3 length: 15 residues. Germline values: CDR1 ENHRY, CDR2 SYGVKD. J lost 4 bases, V lost 2 bases, and 6 bases had no gene match. The DNA of the CDR3 is TGTGCCATCAGTGAGACAGGGGGTATTGGAGAGACCCAGTACTTC. This sequence encodes CAISETGGIGETQYF.

The V and J genes are TRBV2 and TRBJ2-5; 7 positions match TRBD1. V gave up 3 bases and J gave up 4 bases; unmatched junction bases: 11. Germline values: CDR1 SNHLY, CDR2 FYNNEI. CDR3 length equals 16 residues. The CDR3 nucleotides read TGTGCCAGCAGTGAGGGTAGGGCAGGGGGATTAGAGACCCAGTACTTC. The encoded protein is CASSEGRAGGLETQYF.

This sequence joins TRBV10-2 and TRBJ1-3; 10 bases match TRBD1. Germline trimming cut 7 bases from V and 8 bases from J; bases unmatched to any gene: 8. The CDR3 extends over 14 amino acids. In germline, CDR1 is WSHSY, CDR2 SAAADI. DNA of the CDR3: TGCGCCAGCAACACGAGGGACAGGGGTGACACCATATATTTT. Its translation is CASNTRDRGDTIYF.